Described below is a single TCR beta chain sequence and its context. As yet, its antigen is unknown. TCRdb re-called the multiplex PCR reads with MiXCR, one entry per CDR3 protein. The table has 11,000 or so distinct CDR3 sequences, about 37% seen once. The record originates from a study of breast tumors, draining lymph nodes, adjacent tissues. Study-level findings and limits: Compared with lymph nodes, tumors were less diverse; compared with nontumor tissue, more. Data fit most tumor T cells coming from lymph node, expanding in tumor. Tumor T cell lymph node origin was a supported hypothesis, not proven.

The germline V gene encodes CDR1 MNHNY and CDR2 SVGAGI (reference sequence). CDR3 length: 17 residues. Trimming took 2 bases from V and 8 from J; bases not matched to a gene: 8. The sequencing input was breast tumor tissue. This sequence joins TRBV6-6 and TRBJ2-1; 14 nucleotides agree with TRBD2. This TCR derives from a female donor with breast cancer. Some clones in this sample may be carry-over from other donors' samples. DNA for the CDR3: TGTGCCAGCAGTTACGGCGGGACTAGCGGGGGCCGAGATGAGCAGTTCTTC. Its protein product is CASSYGGTSGGRDEQFF.